This T cell receptor beta chain was sequenced during a study of shared clonotypes between healthy human individuals. Germline loops: CDR1 SGDLS, CDR2 YYNGEE. The V end lost 3 bases, the J end lost 2 bases, and 9 bases lay between the germline ends. The CDR3 sequence is 14 residues long. Study findings and constraints: Only a few donors were included, so the genetic and exposure-history diversity represented was limited. Larger estimated richness was generally recorded for naive subsets relative to memory subsets. The sharing of 4.5% to 6.5% of naive CD4 clonotypes was seen across a handful of donors.

Assay runs were performed at deep level. Assay used: immunoSEQ multiplex PCR; TCRdb lists only in-frame clones, some missing. The repertoire holds 1,500,000 or so clones, around 98.5% seen once, with about 0.35% in the top ten. Comment on this clone: Its antigen is unidentified.

This clonotype was sampled from a man aged 25-40 years in good health. Sequencing used naive CD4+ T cells sorted from blood. The subset here: CD45RA+ positively selected. The J gene is TRBJ2-1, the V gene TRBV9; D possibly corresponds to TRBD1 (6 bases). The CDR3 here is CASSGQVTYNEQFF. For the CDR3, the DNA is TGTGCCAGCAGCGGACAGGTCACCTACAATGAGCAGTTCTTC.